This record covers a single T cell receptor (beta chain). The target antigen is unknown. The V end lost 8 bases, the J end lost 0 bases, and 9 bases lay between the germline ends. This CDR3 is built from 13 residues. The stimulus was an HIV-1 Gag 15-mer peptide pool, approximately 0.93 ug/peptide/mL. Responding CD4+ T cells were sorted by upregulation of both CD40 ligand and CD69. The immunoSEQ assay was version 4, run in survey mode. Genomic DNA was diluted to 9 to 10 ng/uL, up to 1 ug per sample. Method: immunoSEQ multiplex PCR; TCRdb's copy keeps in-frame clones and lacks some. This table holds about 30,000 clones, less than 75% found once. This record belongs to a study of persistence of HIV-infected CD4 T cells.

The specimen was CD4+ T cells sorted from PBMCs after approximately 19-hour stimulation, collected from a patient who received antiretroviral therapy. The rearrangement links TRBV12-3 or TRBV12-4 to TRBJ2-3; D gene uncertain. The origin of this receptor is an adult man with HIV who was CMV-seropositive. CDR3 DNA sequence: TGTGCCAGCGGATACAGCAGCACAGATACGCAGTATTTT. It translates to CASGYSSTDTQYF.